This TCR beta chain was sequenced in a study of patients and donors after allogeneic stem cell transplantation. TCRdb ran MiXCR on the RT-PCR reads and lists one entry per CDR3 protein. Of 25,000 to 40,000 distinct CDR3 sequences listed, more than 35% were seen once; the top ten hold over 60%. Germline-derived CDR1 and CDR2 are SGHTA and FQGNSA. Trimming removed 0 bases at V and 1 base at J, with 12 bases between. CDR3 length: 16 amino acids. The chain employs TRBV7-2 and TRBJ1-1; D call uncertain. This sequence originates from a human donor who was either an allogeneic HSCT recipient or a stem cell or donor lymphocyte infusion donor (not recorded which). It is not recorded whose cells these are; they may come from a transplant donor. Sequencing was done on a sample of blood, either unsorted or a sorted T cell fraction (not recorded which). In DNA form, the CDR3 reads TGTGCCAGCAGCTTAGCACTATGGAGGGCGAACACTGAAGCTTTCTTT. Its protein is CASSLALWRANTEAFF.